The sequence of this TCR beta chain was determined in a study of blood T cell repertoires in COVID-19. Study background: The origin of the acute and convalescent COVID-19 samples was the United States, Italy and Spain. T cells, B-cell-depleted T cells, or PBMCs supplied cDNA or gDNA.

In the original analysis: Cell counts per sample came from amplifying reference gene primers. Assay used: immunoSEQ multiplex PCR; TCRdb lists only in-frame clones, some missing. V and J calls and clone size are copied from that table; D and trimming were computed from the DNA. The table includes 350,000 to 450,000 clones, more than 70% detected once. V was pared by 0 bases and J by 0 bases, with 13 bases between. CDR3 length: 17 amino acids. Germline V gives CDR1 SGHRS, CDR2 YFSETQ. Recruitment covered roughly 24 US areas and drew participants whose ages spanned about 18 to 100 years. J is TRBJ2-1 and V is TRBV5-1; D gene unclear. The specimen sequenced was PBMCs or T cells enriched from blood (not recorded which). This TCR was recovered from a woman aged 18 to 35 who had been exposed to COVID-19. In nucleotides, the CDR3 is TGCGCCAGCAGCTTGGTCTCGCAGGTGGACTCCTACAATGAGCAGTTCTTC. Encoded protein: CASSLVSQVDSYNEQFF.